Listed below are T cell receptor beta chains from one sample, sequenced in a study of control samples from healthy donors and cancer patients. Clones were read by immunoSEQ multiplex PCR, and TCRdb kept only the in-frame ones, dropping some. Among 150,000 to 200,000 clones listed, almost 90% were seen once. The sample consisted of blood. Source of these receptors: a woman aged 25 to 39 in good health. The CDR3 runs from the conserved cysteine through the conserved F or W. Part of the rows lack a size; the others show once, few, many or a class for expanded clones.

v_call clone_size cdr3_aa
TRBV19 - CASSIREKQFF
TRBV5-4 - CASSSENQGNTGELFF
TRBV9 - CASSLSAVRTGELFF
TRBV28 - CASSPPQGIDTQYF
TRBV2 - CASSASGSRGETQYF
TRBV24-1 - CATSDLEFGGTDTQYF
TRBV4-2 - CASSQLGGDGYTF
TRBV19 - CASSWTSGMNEQFF
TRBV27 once CASSKRRGDGYNSPLHF
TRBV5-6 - CASSFGENTEAFF
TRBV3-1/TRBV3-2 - CASSPRTSGGAGDTQYF
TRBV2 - CASSDLRDTEAFF
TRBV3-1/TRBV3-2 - CASSQVSFVDNEQFF
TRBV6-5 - CASSFLGGGSYNEQFF
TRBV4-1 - CASSQDGKDTDTQYF
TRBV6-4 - CASSDGTNTGELFF
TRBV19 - CASRAELQETQYF
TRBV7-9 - CASSLEGRTVTDTQYF
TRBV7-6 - CASSSGTPSYNEQFF
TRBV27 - CASGGRGKTQYF
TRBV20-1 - CSASSGKNSYEQYF
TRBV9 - CASSGGAGGYHSYNEQFF
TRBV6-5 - CASSLTENTEAFF
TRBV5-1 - CASSWGQQLTGELFF
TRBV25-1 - CASSEWGVDEQYF
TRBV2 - CASSPFGTSGNTIYF
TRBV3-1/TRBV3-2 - CASSPGLVSYEQYF
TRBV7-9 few CASSLESGQGRTEAFF
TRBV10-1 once CASSENLLAKNIQYF
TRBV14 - CASSVYATNTEAFF
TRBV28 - CANGQPGSYEQYF
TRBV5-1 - CASSLSAAGVGTEAFF
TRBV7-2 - CASSLRTSGFGDNEQFF
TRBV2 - CASSGLSNQPQHF
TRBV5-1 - CASSLGGVGEKLFF
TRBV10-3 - CAISEVRQPQHF
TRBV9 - CASSVVGGGAGDTQYF
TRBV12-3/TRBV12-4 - CASSYQETQYF
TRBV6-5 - CASRFGQGSNQPQHF
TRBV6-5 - CASSDSQGRGGHTF
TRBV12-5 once CASGLVSDYPSSYEQYF
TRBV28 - CASSPQGQVYGYTF
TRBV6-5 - CASSSAGDRGDTQYF
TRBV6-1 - CASSEIRNTEAFF
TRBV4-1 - CASSQAAAGITDTQYF
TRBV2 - CASSGQYEQYF
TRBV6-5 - CASSWRTSGQETQYF
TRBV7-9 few CASGSGGNQPQHF
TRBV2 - CASLTRRLNTEAFF
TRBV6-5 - CASSLREGENNEQFF
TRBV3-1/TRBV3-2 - CASSQPAASLYF
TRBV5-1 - CASSLSPQVNQPQHF
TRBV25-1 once CASSEFRKGPETQYF
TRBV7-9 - CASSSGLAGVQETQYF
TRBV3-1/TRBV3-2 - CASTIRQGGTGELFF
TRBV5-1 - CASSFGTGGTNEKLFF
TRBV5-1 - CASSLGWTGEQYF
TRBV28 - CASSLEPRPADTQYF